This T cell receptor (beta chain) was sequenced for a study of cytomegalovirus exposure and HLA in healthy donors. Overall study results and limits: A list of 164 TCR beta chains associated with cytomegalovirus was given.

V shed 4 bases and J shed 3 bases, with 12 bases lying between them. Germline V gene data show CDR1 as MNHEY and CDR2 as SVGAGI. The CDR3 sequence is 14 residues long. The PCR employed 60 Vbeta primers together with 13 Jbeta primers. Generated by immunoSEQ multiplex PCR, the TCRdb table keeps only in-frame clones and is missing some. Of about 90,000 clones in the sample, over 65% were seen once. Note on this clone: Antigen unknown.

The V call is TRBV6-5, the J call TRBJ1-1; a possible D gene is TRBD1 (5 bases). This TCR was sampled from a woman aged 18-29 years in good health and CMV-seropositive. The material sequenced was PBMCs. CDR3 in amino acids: CASSSNTGYTEAFF. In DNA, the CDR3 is TGTGCCAGCAGTTCAAACACAGGTTACACTGAAGCTTTCTTT.